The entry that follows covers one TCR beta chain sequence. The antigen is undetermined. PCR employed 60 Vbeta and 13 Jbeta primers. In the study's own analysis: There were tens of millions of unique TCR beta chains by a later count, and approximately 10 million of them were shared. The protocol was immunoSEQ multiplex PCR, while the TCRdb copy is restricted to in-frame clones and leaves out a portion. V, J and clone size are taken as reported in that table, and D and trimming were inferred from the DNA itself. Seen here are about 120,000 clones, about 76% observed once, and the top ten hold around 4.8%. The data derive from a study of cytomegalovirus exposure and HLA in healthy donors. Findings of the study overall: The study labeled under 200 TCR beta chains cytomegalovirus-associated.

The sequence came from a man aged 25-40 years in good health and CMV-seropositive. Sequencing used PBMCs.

The CDR3 sequence is CASSLLGGRAGQETQYF. The CDR3 bases are TGTGCCAGCAGCCTTCTTGGCGGGAGGGCCGGCCAAGAGACCCAGTACTTC. The rearrangement joins TRBV4-2 to TRBJ2-5; 9 bases map to TRBD2. The CDR3 sequence is 17 residues long. With 4 bases clipped from V and 1 base from J, the junction kept 10 bases outside the gene matches. Germline CDR1 is LGHNA and CDR2 is YNFKEQ.